This passage covers 14 T cell receptor beta chains from one sample sequenced in a study of T cell repertoires in cytomegalovirus infection. TCRdb re-derived calls from the reads in MiXCR, one entry per CDR3 protein. The table shows roughly 280,000 distinct CDR3 sequences, with approximately 14% occurring only once. The specimen sequenced was PBMCs. The receptors shown here come from a human donor in good health (CMV status not recorded). Some clones in this sample may be carry-over from other donors' samples.

In its sample, this clonotype was seen many times. V usage is TRBV7-9 and J usage is TRBJ2-7, with 7 bases aligning to TRBD2. The CDR3 totals 12 residues. Trimming at V came to 6 bases and at J to 6 bases, leaving 5 bases not matched to a gene. From germline, CDR1 is SEHNR and CDR2 FQNEAQ (reference sequence). CDR3 sequence: CASRTGLREQYF. In DNA form, the CDR3 reads TGTGCCAGCAGGACGGGACTACGCGAGCAGTACTTC.

With respect to this clonotype: With a much larger clone just one base away, this may be a read error. This chain joins TRBV5-1 and TRBJ2-7, with D perhaps TRBD1 (5 bases). This CDR3 contains 13 residues. Germline assignment: CDR1 SGHRS and CDR2 YFSETQ. The CDR3 loop reads CASRLDSSYERYF. Written as DNA, the CDR3 is TGCGCCAGCAGGCTCGACAGCTCCTACGAGCGGTACTTC.

This clonotype was found a few times. The chain combines TRBV5-1 with TRBJ2-3, with 8 nucleotides matching TRBD2. This CDR3 spans 15 amino acids. V gave up 5 bases and J gave up 5 bases; unmatched junction bases: 10. Germline assignment: CDR1 SGHRS and CDR2 YFSETQ. The CDR3 spells CASRLERSGGDTQYF. In DNA form, the CDR3 reads TGCGCCAGCAGACTGGAGCGGAGCGGGGGAGATACGCAGTATTTT.

This clonotype was counted at least ten times. CDR3 amino acids: CASSYSWPSSGNTIYF. CDR3 DNA sequence: TGTGCCAGCAGTTACTCGTGGCCGAGCTCTGGAAACACCATATATTTT. The V gene is TRBV6-2 or TRBV6-3, the J gene TRBJ1-3, with D unresolved. CDR3 length: 16 residues. From germline, CDR1 is MNHEY and CDR2 SVGEGT. Trimming removed 0 bases at V and 0 bases at J, with 9 bases between.

This clonotype was detected a few times. The chain combines TRBV28 with TRBJ2-3; 14 bases line up with TRBD2. The CDR3 is 19 amino acids. Trimming cost V 8 bases and J 1 base; bases outside gene matches: 14. The germline V gene has CDR1 MDHEN and CDR2 SYDVKM. The CDR3 sequence: CASPPGTSGSLFGTDTQYF. The CDR3 DNA reads TGTGCCAGCCCTCCCGGGACTAGCGGGAGTTTATTTGGCACAGATACGCAGTATTTT.

The chain couples TRBV20-1 to TRBJ2-7; TRBD1 agrees at 9 bases. The CDR3 extends over 13 amino acids. The germline gives CDR1 DFQATT, CDR2 SNEGSKA (reference sequence). The V and J ends lost 6 bases and 2 bases, in that order; junction bases with no gene match: 5. The CDR3 reads CSAPRQGAYEQYF. CDR3 nucleotides: TGCAGTGCCCCTAGACAGGGGGCCTACGAGCAGTACTTC.

This clonotype was seen a handful of times. The gene calls are TRBV28 and TRBJ2-5, with D possibly being TRBD2 (6 bases). This CDR3 is built from 14 residues. Germline V gene data show CDR1 as MDHEN and CDR2 as SYDVKM. V lost 6 bases to trimming and J lost 5 bases, with 16 bases between them. CDR3 sequence (DNA): TGTGCCAGCAGCTCCGCGGGGTCCGGGGAGACCCAGTACTTC. Residues: CASSSAGSGETQYF.

The chain links TRBV10-3 to TRBJ2-2; D is possibly TRBD1 or TRBD2 (5 bases each). The CDR3 covers 14 residues. V lost 4 bases to trimming and J lost 5 bases, with 11 bases between them. Germline CDR1 reads ENHRY; CDR2 reads SYGVKD. The CDR3 bases are TGTGCCATCAGTGCGCTGGGGGAGACCGGGGAGCTGTTTTTT. This encodes CAISALGETGELFF.

This clonotype showed up just a few times. CDR3 sequence: CASSLAGQKAFF. In DNA form, the CDR3 reads TGTGCCAGCAGCTTGGCAGGGCAGAAAGCTTTCTTT. The V gene is TRBV7-8, the J gene TRBJ1-1, with TRBD1 as a possible D gene (5 bases). The CDR3 has 12 residues. Germline V gene lookup returns CDR1 SGHVS and CDR2 FQNEAQ. V lost 3 bases, J lost 9 bases, and 11 bases lay in between.

This clonotype has a handful of counts. The chain couples TRBV20-1 to TRBJ2-3, with a tentative D call TRBD2 (7 bases). The V and J ends lost 5 bases and 7 bases respectively, with 34 bases between them. The CDR3 has 19 amino acids. Germline CDR1 DFQATT, CDR2 SNEGSKA (reference sequence). This CDR3 is CSAGGGASGYLRTGNTQYF. Here the CDR3 DNA reads TGCAGTGCTGGCGGTGGAGCTAGCGGTTACCTACGAACAGGGAATACGCAGTATTTT.

This clonotype has just a few counts. The chain carries TRBV9 and TRBJ2-2, with D tentatively TRBD1 (5 bases). The ends were cut back, 0 bases at V and 6 bases at J, with 9 bases in the middle. The CDR3 runs 14 residues. Germline V CDR1 and CDR2: SGDLS, YYNGEE. The CDR3 sequence is CASSVVQGPGELFF. Written as DNA, the CDR3 is TGTGCCAGCAGCGTAGTTCAGGGTCCCGGGGAGCTGTTTTTT.

This clonotype was detected many times. The chain employs TRBV7-2 and TRBJ2-7; no definite D call. Germline CDR1 is SGHTA and CDR2 is FQGNSA. With 5 bases removed from V and 4 bases from J, the gap between germline ends came to 12 bases. CDR3 length equals 13 residues. This chain's CDR3 is CASSPRRGYEQYF. In DNA form, the CDR3 reads TGTGCCAGCAGCCCCCGACGCGGTTACGAGCAGTACTTC.

This clonotype was picked up many times. The chain links TRBV7-2 to TRBJ1-1, with D possibly being TRBD1 (6 bases). Trimming shortened V by 1 base and J by 2 bases, and 11 bases separated the two germline ends. The CDR3 consists of 15 residues. Germline V gene lookup returns CDR1 SGHTA and CDR2 FQGNSA. In nucleotides, the CDR3 is TGTGCCAGCAGCTTAGGTGCCAGGGGAAACACTGAAGCTTTCTTT. Residues: CASSLGARGNTEAFF.

This clonotype has a count of ten or more. The chain links TRBV6-2 or TRBV6-3 to TRBJ2-7; TRBD2 is a possible D gene (7 bases). There are 14 residues in the CDR3. Trimming took 6 bases from V and 2 from J, leaving 14 bases between them. Germline V lookup: CDR1 MNHEY, CDR2 SVGEGT. The CDR3 is CASSKEGGAYEQYF. The CDR3, as DNA: TGTGCCAGCAGCAAGGAAGGGGGGGCCTACGAGCAGTACTTC.